The rows below give T cell receptor beta chains drawn from one sample of a study of OX40 agonist ivuxolimab in advanced cancers. Only in-frame clones appear in the TCRdb table, and some are missing; sequencing was by immunoSEQ multiplex PCR. The sample includes fewer than 85,000 clones, 65% to 85% of them seen just once. The sequenced sample was CD4+ or CD8+ T cells sorted from blood, obtained in a trial of the OX40 agonist ivuxolimab. These receptors all stem from an adult with an advanced solid tumor such as melanoma, head and neck, liver or kidney cancer. CDR3s include the opening cysteine and the closing phenylalanine or tryptophan. D genes are given only for firm matches. Size tells how often a clone was seen (once, few, many) or the class of an expanded clone, and some rows leave it out.

v_gene	j_gene	d_gene	abundance	CDR3aa	CDR3nt
TRBV2	TRBJ1-5	TRBD1	-	CASSGTGGSNQPQHF	TGTGCCAGCAGCGGGACAGGGGGGAGCAATCAGCCCCAGCATTTT
TRBV28	TRBJ2-7	-	-	CATHQGQAEQYF	TGTGCCACCCACCAGGGACAAGCGGAGCAGTACTTC
TRBV4-1	TRBJ2-5	-	-	CASSQIPGSPETQYF	TGCGCCAGCAGCCAGATCCCAGGGTCCCCAGAGACCCAGTACTTC
TRBV13	TRBJ1-2	-	-	CASSLLAAGYTF	TGTGCCAGCAGCTTATTGGCGGCTGGCTACACCTTC
TRBV4-3	TRBJ2-3	-	-	CASSQDLGGSADTQYF	TGCGCCAGCAGCCAAGATCTGGGCGGATCAGCAGATACGCAGTATTTT
TRBV9	TRBJ1-6	-	once	CASSPEGNSPLHF	TGTGCCAGCAGCCCCGAGGGTAATTCACCCCTCCACTTT
TRBV4-2	TRBJ1-2	-	few	CASSQVGGDYGYTF	TGTGCCAGCAGCCAAGTTGGAGGGGACTATGGCTACACCTTC
TRBV10-3	TRBJ1-6	-	-	CAISDSEYNSPLHF	TGTGCCATCAGTGACTCCGAATATAATTCACCCCTCCACTTT
TRBV11-2	TRBJ2-1	TRBD2	-	CASSSTGTSGTNEQFF	TGTGCCAGCAGCTCTACCGGGACTAGCGGGACCAATGAGCAGTTCTTC
TRBV6-1	TRBJ1-1	-	-	CASSEFGNRGAPPEAFF	TGTGCCAGCAGTGAATTCGGTAATAGGGGGGCCCCACCTGAAGCTTTCTTT
TRBV18	TRBJ1-6	-	few	CASSPTPLYNSPLHF	TGTGCCAGCTCACCAACTCCACTCTATAATTCACCCCTCCACTTT
TRBV6-6	TRBJ2-1	TRBD2	once	CASSSTSVIDEQFF	TGTGCCAGCAGTTCGACTAGCGTAATCGATGAGCAGTTCTTC
TRBV19	TRBJ2-3	TRBD1	-	CASKEGPRGSVTDTQYF	TGTGCCAGTAAAGAGGGCCCCAGGGGGTCCGTCACAGATACGCAGTATTTT
TRBV13	TRBJ1-6	-	-	CASSLGQSNSPLHF	TGTGCCAGCAGCTTAGGGCAGTCAAATTCACCCCTCCACTTT
TRBV4-3	TRBJ2-7	TRBD1	-	CASSQDLAGGSYEQYF	TGCGCCAGCAGCCAAGATCTGGCAGGGGGCTCCTACGAGCAGTACTTC
TRBV7-9	TRBJ1-6	TRBD1	once	CASSLGQGEDLSYNSPLHF	TGTGCCAGCAGCTTAGGACAGGGAGAAGATTTATCCTATAATTCACCCCTCCACTTT
TRBV5-4	TRBJ2-3	-	few	CASSSPPGWGDTQYF	TGTGCCAGCAGCAGCCCTCCCGGGTGGGGAGATACGCAGTATTTT